The rows below give T cell receptor beta chains drawn from one sample of a study of cytomegalovirus exposure and HLA in healthy donors. Clones were read by immunoSEQ multiplex PCR, and TCRdb kept only the in-frame ones, dropping some. Of 200,000 to 250,000 clones in the sample, approximately 80% are singletons; the top ten hold about 0.22%. The sample comprised PBMCs. All receptors come from a girl aged 2 to 10 in good health and CMV-seronegative. The CDR3 runs from the conserved cysteine through the conserved F or W. The D gene is left open where the match is weak. Size is omitted from some rows. Given values are once, few, many or a class for expanded clones.

>NA|TRBJ2-1|TRBV29-1|NA
CSPRVNNEQFF
TGCAGCCCCCGGGTAAACAATGAGCAGTTCTTC
>NA|TRBJ2-5|TRBV10-1|TRBD2
CASSEGLAGVRETQYF
TGCGCCAGCAGTGAGGGACTAGCGGGAGTCCGAGAGACCCAGTACTTC
>NA|TRBJ1-4|TRBV6-5|NA
CASSGGQQNYEKLFF
TGTGCCAGCAGTGGCGGACAGCAGAACTATGAAAAACTGTTTTTT
>NA|TRBJ2-7|TRBV25-1|NA
CASSEKPGGTYEQYF
TGTGCCAGCAGTGAGAAACCCGGGGGAACCTACGAGCAGTACTTC
>NA|TRBJ2-3|TRBV4-2|NA
CASSPPGNTDTQYF
TGTGCCAGCAGCCCCCCGGGGAACACAGATACGCAGTATTTT
>few|TRBJ2-1|TRBV5-1|TRBD1
CASSLPGQGASEQFF
TGCGCCAGCAGCTTACCGGGACAGGGGGCAAGTGAGCAGTTCTTC
>NA|TRBJ2-7|TRBV4-1|NA
CASSQDSQGGLYEQYF
TGCGCCAGCAGCCAAGATAGCCAGGGGGGTTTATACGAGCAGTACTTC
>NA|TRBJ1-3|TRBV18|NA
CAGTQGSGNTIYF
TGTGCCGGAACACAGGGATCTGGAAACACCATATATTTT
>few|TRBJ1-3|TRBV2|TRBD1
CASSPGTGFGNTIYF
TGTGCCAGCAGCCCCGGGACAGGGTTCGGAAACACCATATATTTT
>few|TRBJ2-2|TRBV6-1|NA
CASSEFLPRAGELFF
TGTGCCAGCAGTGAGTTCCTTCCTCGGGCCGGGGAGCTGTTTTTT
>NA|TRBJ1-5|TRBV19|NA
CASKGSNQPQHF
TGTGCCAGTAAGGGGAGCAATCAGCCCCAGCATTTT
>NA|TRBJ1-3|TRBV7-9|TRBD1
CASSSHKGTGFVSGNTIYF
TGTGCCAGCAGCTCACACAAGGGGACAGGGTTCGTCTCTGGAAACACCATATATTTT
>NA|TRBJ2-7|TRBV5-1|TRBD1
CASSWEGVQGAYEQYF
TGCGCCAGCAGCTGGGAAGGGGTACAGGGGGCCTACGAGCAGTACTTC
>few|TRBJ2-1|TRBV7-9|TRBD1
CSSRYAGTGEFF
TGTTCCAGCAGATATGCCGGGACAGGAGAGTTCTTC
>NA|TRBJ2-2|TRBV29-1|TRBD2
CSVEVGYGREHTGELFF
TGCAGCGTTGAGGTCGGATACGGGAGGGAACACACCGGGGAGCTGTTTTTT
>NA|TRBJ1-2|TRBV10-3|NA
CAISESRDGYTF
TGTGCCATCAGTGAGTCGAGGGATGGCTACACCTTC
>few|TRBJ2-1|TRBV15|TRBD2
CATSRDLPGLADNEQFF
TGTGCCACCAGCAGAGATTTGCCAGGCCTAGCGGACAATGAGCAGTTCTTC
>NA|TRBJ1-2|TRBV5-1|TRBD1
CASSEGQGFYGYTF
TGCGCCAGCAGCGAGGGACAGGGTTTCTATGGCTACACCTTC
>NA|TRBJ1-2|TRBV6-1|TRBD1
CASRNTGDYGYTF
TGTGCCAGCAGGAACACAGGGGACTATGGCTACACCTTC
>NA|TRBJ2-3|TRBV6-4|TRBD2
CASSVSGSKDTQYF
TGTGCCAGCAGCGTTAGCGGGAGCAAGGATACGCAGTATTTT
>once|TRBJ2-2|TRBV29-1|NA
CSATDSVNTGELFF
TGCAGCGCCACGGACAGCGTCAACACCGGGGAGCTGTTTTTT
>NA|TRBJ2-7|TRBV14|TRBD1
CASSQSRDSYYAHEQYF
TGTGCCAGCAGCCAAAGCCGGGACAGCTATTATGCTCACGAGCAGTACTTC
>NA|TRBJ1-4|TRBV5-4|TRBD1
CASSQDRDLEKLFF
TGTGCCAGCAGCCAGGACAGGGACCTCGAAAAACTGTTTTTT
>NA|TRBJ1-2|TRBV5-1|TRBD1
CASRTGWGYGYTF
TGCGCCAGCAGGACAGGGTGGGGCTATGGCTACACCTTC
>NA|TRBJ2-3|TRBV13|TRBD2
CASSLEGGVAGGWTDTQYF
TGTGCCAGCAGCTTAGAAGGCGGGGTAGCGGGAGGTTGGACAGATACGCAGTATTTT
>NA|TRBJ2-7|TRBV27|NA
CASAEVRHYEQYF
TGTGCCAGCGCCGAGGTAAGGCACTACGAGCAGTACTTC
>NA|TRBJ2-1|TRBV6-4|NA
CASSKGGAVNEQFF
TGTGCCAGCAGTAAGGGGGGGGCCGTCAATGAGCAGTTCTTC
>few|TRBJ2-1|TRBV7-7|TRBD2
CASSPTASGGASYNEQFF
TGTGCCAGCAGCCCGACCGCTAGCGGGGGGGCCTCCTACAATGAGCAGTTCTTC
>NA|TRBJ2-6|TRBV9|NA
CASSGSLGTRSGANVLTF
TGTGCCAGCAGCGGGTCTCTAGGAACTCGATCTGGGGCCAACGTCCTGACTTTC
>NA|TRBJ2-5|TRBV7-9|NA
CASSWWVGSEETQYF
TGTGCCAGCAGCTGGTGGGTGGGCTCGGAAGAGACCCAGTACTTC
>NA|TRBJ2-7|TRBV5-1|TRBD1
CASSPRQGTGYEQYF
TGCGCCAGCAGCCCCCGACAGGGTACGGGCTACGAGCAGTACTTC
>NA|TRBJ1-1|TRBV19|TRBD1
CASSIFGQGNTEAFF
TGTGCCAGTAGTATATTTGGACAGGGTAACACTGAAGCTTTCTTT
>once|TRBJ1-5|TRBV5-1|TRBD1
CASSQGQANQPQHF
TGCGCCAGCAGCCAGGGACAGGCAAATCAGCCCCAGCATTTT
>NA|TRBJ2-7|TRBV7-9|NA
CASSLRDTYEQYF
TGTGCCAGCAGCCTCAGGGACACCTACGAGCAGTACTTC
>NA|TRBJ1-2|TRBV5-1|NA
CASSLTHGDGYTF
TGCGCCAGCAGCTTAACCCACGGGGATGGCTACACCTTC
>NA|TRBJ2-1|TRBV19|NA
CASSSVREQFF
TGTGCCAGTAGTTCGGTACGCGAGCAGTTCTTC
>NA|TRBJ1-4|TRBV7-9|NA
CASSSDRQNEKLFF
TGTGCCAGCAGCTCGGACAGACAGAATGAAAAACTGTTTTTT
>NA|TRBJ2-7|TRBV5-1|NA
CASSWDTGYEQYF
TGCGCCAGCAGCTGGGACACCGGTTACGAGCAGTACTTC
>NA|TRBJ1-2|TRBV7-9|NA
CASSSGGITNYGYTF
TGTGCCAGCAGCTCCGGGGGGATAACTAACTATGGCTACACCTTC
>NA|TRBJ2-3|TRBV19|NA
CASSIDRVSQGTQYF
TGTGCCAGTAGTATAGACAGGGTTTCACAGGGTACGCAGTATTTT
>once|TRBJ2-1|TRBV10-3|TRBD1
CAISEPGQAAVGQFF
TGTGCCATCAGTGAGCCGGGACAGGCCGCTGTTGGGCAGTTCTTC
>NA|TRBJ1-1|TRBV6-1|NA
CASKRTQGLAFF
TGTGCCAGCAAACGGACACAGGGCCTAGCTTTCTTT
>NA|TRBJ2-7|TRBV7-2|NA
CASSLALSYEQYF
TGTGCCAGCAGCTTAGCCTTATCCTACGAGCAGTACTTC
>NA|TRBJ2-5|TRBV14|NA
CASNQLGVTETQYF
TGTGCCAGCAACCAACTTGGAGTCACAGAGACCCAGTACTTC
>once|TRBJ2-5|TRBV5-1|NA
CASRPGIQETQYF
TGCGCCAGCAGGCCAGGGATTCAAGAGACCCAGTACTTC
>once|TRBJ1-2|TRBV5-6|NA
CASSATAYGYTF
TGTGCCAGCAGCGCGACAGCGTATGGCTACACCTTC
>NA|TRBJ2-2|TRBV10-3|NA
CAISALNTGELFF
TGTGCCATCAGTGCACTGAACACCGGGGAGCTGTTTTTT
>NA|TRBJ1-2|TRBV2|TRBD1
CASSETGGDGYTF
TGTGCCAGCAGTGAAACAGGGGGGGACGGCTACACCTTC
>NA|TRBJ2-3|TRBV11-2|TRBD2
CASSRSGGTSIF
TGTGCCAGCAGCCGTAGCGGGGGAACCAGTATTTTT